This entry describes one T cell receptor (beta chain). This sample was taken from a study of blood T cell repertoires in COVID-19. Germline CDR1 and CDR2: SGDLS and YYNGEE. This CDR3 has 15 amino acids. The J segment lost 4 bases and the V segment lost 3 bases, leaving 9 bases of the junction unmatched. Sequencing used immunoSEQ multiplex PCR; TCRdb keeps in-frame clones, though not all of them. Of 260,000 or so clones listed, 70% to 90% are singletons. The chain joins TRBV9 to TRBJ1-2; 7 nucleotides line up with TRBD1. Specimen: PBMCs or T cells enriched from blood (not recorded which). The clonotype was recovered from a woman aged 40 to 49 with acute COVID-19. CDR3 DNA: TGTGCCAGCAGCGCGCAGGGACAGACCTTCTATGGCTACACCTTC. It encodes CASSAQGQTFYGYTF.